The clone carrying this TCR beta chain has only a few counts. Its matching antigen is unknown. The record originates from a study of molecular identifiers for immune sequencing clone quantification. Whole-study context: The replicate experiment used RNA from approximately 22,000 or 94,000 naive CD8 cells. This RNA was split into five aliquots, and four of them were sequenced.

The V end was cut by 4 bases, the J end by 5 bases, with 15 bases between. Germline V gives CDR1 DFQATT, CDR2 SNEGSKA (reference sequence). This CDR3 has 13 residues. Preparation of the bulk TCR libraries relied on previously described methods and listed TCR primers. Via MiXCR, TCRdb re-called the PCR reads, giving one row per CDR3 protein. This table has over 70,000 distinct CDR3 sequences, around a quarter appearing once. CD8+CD4-CCR7+CD45RA+ cells were sorted as naive CD8 T cells. Notes on the study in general: A shared barcode on identical TCR molecules could lead to underestimated sizes for highly expanded clones.

Sequencing was carried out using naive CD8+ T cells from blood, with Jurkat cell RNA spiked in. Subset meaning: FACS-sorted CD8+CD4-CCR7+CD45RA+ naive T cells. This receptor was taken from a human donor in good health. Some libraries in this study had Jurkat cell RNA spiked in. V usage is TRBV20-1 and J usage is TRBJ2-7; possible D gene TRBD1, 7 bases. DNA for the CDR3: TGCAGTGCTACGGAGGGGGCGAACGACGAGCAGTACTTC. Translating it yields CSATEGANDEQYF.